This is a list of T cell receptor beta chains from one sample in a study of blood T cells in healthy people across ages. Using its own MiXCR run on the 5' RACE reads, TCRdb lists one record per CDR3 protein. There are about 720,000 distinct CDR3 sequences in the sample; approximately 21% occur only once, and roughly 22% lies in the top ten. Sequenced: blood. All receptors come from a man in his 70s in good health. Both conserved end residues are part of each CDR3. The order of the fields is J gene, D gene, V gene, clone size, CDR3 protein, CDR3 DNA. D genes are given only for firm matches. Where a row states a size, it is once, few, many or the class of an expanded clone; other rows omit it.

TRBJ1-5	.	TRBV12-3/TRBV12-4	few	CASSFAGGNQPQHF	TGTGCCAGCAGTTTTGCTGGGGGCAATCAGCCCCAGCATTTT
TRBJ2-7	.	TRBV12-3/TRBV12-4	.	CASRATRGRGDYEQYF	TGTGCCAGCAGGGCCACCCGGGGCAGGGGGGACTACGAGCAGTACTTC
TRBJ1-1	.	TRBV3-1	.	CASSQFSQGDTEAFF	TGTGCCAGCAGCCAATTCTCACAGGGTGACACTGAAGCTTTCTTT
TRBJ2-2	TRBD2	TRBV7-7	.	CASSSTSGSGGTGELFF	TGTGCCAGCAGCTCGACTAGCGGATCTGGCGGGACCGGGGAGCTGTTTTTT
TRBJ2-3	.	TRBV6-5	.	CASSYFAGDTQYF	TGTGCCAGCAGTTACTTTGCCGGGGATACGCAGTATTTT
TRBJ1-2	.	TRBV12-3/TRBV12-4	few	CASSLEPRAYGYTF	TGTGCCAGCAGTTTAGAACCCAGGGCCTATGGCTACACCTTC
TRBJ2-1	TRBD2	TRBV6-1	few	CASKKRGGSTGLAGVNEQFF	TGTGCCAGCAAAAAGAGGGGGGGGAGTACGGGCCTAGCGGGAGTCAATGAGCAGTTCTTC
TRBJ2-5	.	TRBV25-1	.	CASSVRGREETQYF	TGTGCCAGCAGTGTTAGGGGGAGAGAGGAGACCCAGTACTTC
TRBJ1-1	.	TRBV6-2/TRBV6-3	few	CASSLAASEAFF	TGTGCCAGCAGTTTGGCGGCTTCTGAAGCTTTCTTT
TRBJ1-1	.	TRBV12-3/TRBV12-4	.	CASSWGGKTEAFF	TGTGCCAGCAGCTGGGGGGGAAAAACTGAAGCTTTCTTT
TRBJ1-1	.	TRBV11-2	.	CASSLAHPRTEYTEAFF	TGTGCCAGCAGCTTAGCTCATCCTCGGACGGAATACACTGAAGCTTTCTTT
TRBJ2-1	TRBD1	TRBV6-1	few	CASSGWGTGDLGNEQFF	TGTGCCAGCAGTGGCTGGGGGACAGGGGATCTGGGCAATGAGCAGTTCTTC
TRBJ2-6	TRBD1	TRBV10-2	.	CASRNPQGAGANVLTF	TGCGCCAGCCGGAATCCACAGGGGGCTGGGGCCAACGTCCTGACTTTC
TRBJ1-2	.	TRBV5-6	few	CASSGITDYGYTF	TGTGCCAGCTCAGGGATCACGGACTATGGCTACACCTTC
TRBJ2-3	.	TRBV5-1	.	CASSPRERAFLTDTQYF	TGCGCCAGCAGCCCACGAGAACGGGCATTTCTCACAGATACGCAGTATTTT
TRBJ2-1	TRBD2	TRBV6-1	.	CASRGLASYNEQFF	TGTGCCAGCAGAGGACTAGCGTCCTACAATGAGCAGTTCTTC
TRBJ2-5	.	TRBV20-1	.	CSAGGGRGKETQYF	TGCAGTGCCGGGGGTGGGAGAGGGAAAGAGACCCAGTACTTC
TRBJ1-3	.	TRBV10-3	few	CAISESHRANSGNTIYF	TGTGCCATCAGTGAGTCACACCGGGCCAACTCTGGAAACACCATATATTTT
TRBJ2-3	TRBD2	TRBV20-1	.	CSAETGLAGAGDTQYF	TGCAGTGCTGAAACGGGACTAGCGGGGGCTGGGGATACGCAGTATTTT
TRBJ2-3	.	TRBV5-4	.	CASSLEQGSTDTQYF	TGTGCCAGCAGCTTGGAGCAGGGAAGCACAGATACGCAGTATTTT
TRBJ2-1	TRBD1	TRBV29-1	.	CSVGWTGRYGEQFF	TGCAGCGTTGGGTGGACAGGGAGGTATGGTGAGCAGTTCTTC
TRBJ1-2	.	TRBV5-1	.	CASSVNRDTANYGYTF	TGCGCCAGCAGCGTAAACCGGGACACCGCTAACTATGGCTACACCTTC
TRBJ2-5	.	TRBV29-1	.	CSGTGLVEFF	TGCAGCGGAACGGGGCTGGTGGAGTTCTTC
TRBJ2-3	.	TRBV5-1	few	CASSLASTKDTQYF	TGCGCCAGCAGCTTGGCCTCAACGAAAGATACGCAGTATTTT
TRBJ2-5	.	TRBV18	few	CASSPRNERSGQETQYF	TGTGCCAGCTCACCAAGGAACGAGCGGAGCGGGCAAGAGACCCAGTACTTC
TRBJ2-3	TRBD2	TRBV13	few	CASSNTPGGLIDTQYF	TGTGCCAGCAGCAATACCCCCGGGGGGTTGATAGATACGCAGTATTTT
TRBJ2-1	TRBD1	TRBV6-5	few	CASSYTHGTGIHEQFF	TGTGCCAGCAGTTACACCCACGGGACAGGTATCCATGAGCAGTTCTTC